This T cell receptor (beta chain) was sequenced during a study of shared clonotypes between healthy human individuals. The CDR3 has 15 residues. The V gene's germline CDR1 is SEHNR and CDR2 FQNEAQ (reference sequence). V shed 4 bases and J 0 bases; nucleotides not matched to a gene: 5. Data came from immunoSEQ multiplex PCR; TCRdb stores just in-frame clones and leaves some out. The sample lists hundreds of thousands of clones; approximately 96% were seen once. The naive CD8 subset, CD45RO-negative cells positively selected for CCR7, excluded terminally differentiated effector memory CD45RA+ cells. The specimen was naive CD8+ T cells sorted from blood. The chain recombines TRBV7-9 with TRBJ1-1; TRBD1 aligns across 7 bases. The clonotype originates from a man aged 25 to 40 in good health. The CDR3 loop is CASSYWGQLNTEAFF. CDR3 coding DNA: TGTGCCAGCAGCTATTGGGGACAGTTGAACACTGAAGCTTTCTTT.